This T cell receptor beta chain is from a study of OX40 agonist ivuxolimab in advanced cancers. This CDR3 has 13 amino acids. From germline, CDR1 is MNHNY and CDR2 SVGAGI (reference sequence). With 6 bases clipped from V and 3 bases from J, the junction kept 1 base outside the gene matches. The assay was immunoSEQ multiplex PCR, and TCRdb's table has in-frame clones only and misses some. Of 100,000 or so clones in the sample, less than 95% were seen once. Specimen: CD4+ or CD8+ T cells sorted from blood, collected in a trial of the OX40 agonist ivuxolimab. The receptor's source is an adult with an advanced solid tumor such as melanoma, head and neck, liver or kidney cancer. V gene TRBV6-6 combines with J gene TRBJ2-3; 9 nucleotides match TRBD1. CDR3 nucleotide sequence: TGTGCCAGCAGGGACAGGGGTACAGATACGCAGTATTTT. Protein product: CASRDRGTDTQYF.